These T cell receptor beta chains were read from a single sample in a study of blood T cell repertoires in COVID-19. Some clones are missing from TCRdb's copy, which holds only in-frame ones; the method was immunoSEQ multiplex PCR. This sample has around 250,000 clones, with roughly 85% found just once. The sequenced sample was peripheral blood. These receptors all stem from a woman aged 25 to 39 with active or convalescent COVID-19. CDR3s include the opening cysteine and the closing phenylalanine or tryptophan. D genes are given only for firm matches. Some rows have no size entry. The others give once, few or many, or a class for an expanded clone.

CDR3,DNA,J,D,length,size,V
CASSPPGGNAGKLFF,TGTGCCAGTAGTCCACCGGGGGGTAATGCAGGAAAACTGTTTTTT,TRBJ1-4,NA,15,NA,TRBV19
CASSASRRQISGNTIYF,TGTGCCAGCAGTGCCAGCCGGCGGCAGATCTCTGGAAACACCATATATTTT,TRBJ1-3,NA,17,NA,TRBV6-1
CASSQELAGPYEQYF,TGCGCCAGCAGCCAAGAACTAGCGGGCCCCTACGAGCAGTACTTC,TRBJ2-7,TRBD2,15,NA,TRBV4-3
CSGMTGVGTEAFF,TGCAGCGGGATGACAGGGGTTGGCACTGAAGCTTTCTTT,TRBJ1-1,TRBD1,13,NA,TRBV29-1
CASSLGAGAVDTQYF,TGTGCCAGCAGCTTGGGGGCGGGGGCTGTGGATACGCAGTATTTT,TRBJ2-3,NA,15,NA,TRBV5-4
CASSSLRDSRGNTIYF,TGTGCCAGTAGTAGCCTCCGGGACAGTCGTGGAAACACCATATATTTT,TRBJ1-3,TRBD1,16,few,TRBV19
CASSGGLAGGVGETQYF,TGTGCCAGCAGTGGAGGACTAGCGGGGGGCGTTGGGGAGACCCAGTACTTC,TRBJ2-5,TRBD2,17,few,TRBV27
CAISPGAYEQYF,TGTGCCATCAGTCCAGGGGCCTACGAGCAGTACTTC,TRBJ2-7,NA,12,NA,TRBV10-3
CASSPADGQAGNQPQHF,TGTGCCAGCAGTCCCGCGGACGGACAAGCAGGCAATCAGCCCCAGCATTTT,TRBJ1-5,NA,17,NA,TRBV6-6
CASSAMTGIYNSPLHF,TGTGCCAGCAGTGCCATGACAGGAATCTATAATTCACCCCTCCACTTT,TRBJ1-6,NA,16,NA,TRBV2
CASTPSSKGQAMNTEAFF,TGCGCCAGCACCCCATCATCCAAGGGGCAGGCAATGAACACTGAAGCTTTCTTT,TRBJ1-1,NA,18,few,TRBV5-1
CATSDSRLAGASGGELFF,TGTGCCACCAGTGATTCTCGACTAGCGGGGGCGTCGGGCGGGGAGCTGTTTTTT,TRBJ2-2,TRBD2,18,once,TRBV24-1
CASSEVMSGDGYTF,TGTGCCAGCAGTGAAGTAATGTCAGGGGATGGCTACACCTTC,TRBJ1-2,NA,14,NA,TRBV6-1
CASSSSRAAEAFF,TGTGCCAGCAGTTCCTCGAGGGCCGCTGAAGCTTTCTTT,TRBJ1-1,NA,13,NA,TRBV27
CASSLAYNEQFF,TGTGCCAGCAGCTTGGCTTACAATGAGCAGTTCTTC,TRBJ2-1,NA,12,NA,TRBV5-5
CASSSAGRGNQPQHF,TGTGCCAGCAGCTCCGCAGGGAGGGGTAATCAGCCCCAGCATTTT,TRBJ1-5,NA,15,NA,TRBV5-6
CSVGGNNQPQHF,TGCAGCGTGGGGGGGAACAATCAGCCCCAGCATTTT,TRBJ1-5,NA,12,NA,TRBV29-1
CASSVGPSGYSTDTQYF,TGTGCCAGCAGCGTAGGTCCTAGCGGCTACAGCACAGATACGCAGTATTTT,TRBJ2-3,TRBD2,17,once,TRBV9
CASSPAGENNQPQHF,TGTGCCAGCAGCCCGGCGGGAGAAAACAATCAGCCCCAGCATTTT,TRBJ1-5,NA,15,NA,TRBV6-6
CASSSTGNTEAFF,TGTGCCAGCAGCTCGACAGGGAACACTGAAGCTTTCTTT,TRBJ1-1,NA,13,NA,TRBV7-2
CASSQVRGPPLHF,TGTGCCAGCAGCCAAGTAAGGGGCCCCCCCCTCCACTTT,TRBJ1-6,NA,13,NA,TRBV3-1/TRBV3-2
CAWRQGNTEAFF,TGTGCCTGGAGACAGGGGAACACTGAAGCTTTCTTT,TRBJ1-1,NA,12,NA,TRBV30
CASRGGMGGIVKNIQYF,TGTGCCAGCAGGGGGGGGATGGGCGGTATTGTCAAAAACATTCAGTACTTC,TRBJ2-4,TRBD2,17,few,TRBV2
CASSALAGAGELFF,TGTGCCAGCAGCGCTCTGGCCGGGGCCGGGGAGCTGTTTTTT,TRBJ2-2,NA,14,NA,TRBV5-6
CASSLAPPDNEQFF,TGCGCCAGCAGCTTGGCCCCACCGGACAATGAGCAGTTCTTC,TRBJ2-1,NA,14,NA,TRBV5-1
CAWSGGLNSPLHF,TGTGCCTGGAGTGGGGGGCTTAATTCACCCCTCCACTTT,TRBJ1-6,NA,13,NA,TRBV30
CASSPQGGTNTGELFF,TGTGCCAGCAGCCCCCAGGGGGGAACGAACACCGGGGAGCTGTTTTTT,TRBJ2-2,NA,16,NA,TRBV7-3
CASSPRGAEPYGYTF,TGTGCCAGCTCACCACGGGGAGCCGAACCCTATGGCTACACCTTC,TRBJ1-2,NA,15,NA,TRBV18
CASSLDGGAGTQYF,TGTGCCAGCAGTTTAGACGGGGGGGCTGGTACGCAGTATTTT,TRBJ2-3,TRBD2,14,NA,TRBV6-2/TRBV6-3
CASSLLGTRGGELFF,TGTGCCAGCAGCTTACTGGGGACTAGAGGCGGGGAGCTGTTTTTT,TRBJ2-2,TRBD2,15,few,TRBV7-3
CASSLVGAATYEQYF,TGTGCCAGCAGTTTAGTTGGGGCAGCTACCTACGAGCAGTACTTC,TRBJ2-7,NA,15,NA,TRBV28
CASSLEGASNQPQHF,TGTGCCAGCAGCCTAGAGGGGGCGAGCAATCAGCCCCAGCATTTT,TRBJ1-5,TRBD1,15,NA,TRBV7-2
CASSFETGNSPLHF,TGTGCCAGCAGCTTCGAGACAGGGAATTCACCCCTCCACTTT,TRBJ1-6,TRBD1,14,few,TRBV7-9
CASSRGPAGGRGYTF,TGTGCCAGCAGCAGGGGGCCGGCGGGCGGCCGTGGCTACACCTTC,TRBJ1-2,TRBD1,15,NA,TRBV27
CASSPWTEMNTEAFF,TGTGCCAGCAGCCCATGGACAGAGATGAACACTGAAGCTTTCTTT,TRBJ1-1,NA,15,NA,TRBV9
CASSVGVPGEQYF,TGTGCCAGCAGCGTAGGAGTTCCGGGGGAGCAGTACTTC,TRBJ2-7,NA,13,NA,TRBV9
CASSLDREADTQYF,TGTGCCAGCTCACTGGACAGGGAGGCAGATACGCAGTATTTT,TRBJ2-3,TRBD1,14,NA,TRBV18
CATSRSDRRTGELFF,TGTGCCACCAGCAGATCTGACAGGCGAACCGGGGAGCTGTTTTTT,TRBJ2-2,NA,15,NA,TRBV15
CASRLRQGAPKETQYF,TGTGCCAGCAGGCTCCGTCAGGGGGCCCCAAAAGAGACCCAGTACTTC,TRBJ2-5,TRBD1,16,NA,TRBV4-2
CASSNTGNTGELFF,TGTGCCAGTAGTAACACAGGGAACACCGGGGAGCTGTTTTTT,TRBJ2-2,NA,14,NA,TRBV19
CASSVSGVEQFF,TGTGCCAGCAGCGTTAGCGGGGTCGAGCAGTTCTTC,TRBJ2-1,TRBD2,12,once,TRBV28
CASSPGATGELFF,TGTGCCAGCAGCCCAGGGGCCACCGGGGAGCTGTTTTTT,TRBJ2-2,NA,13,once,TRBV11-3
CASSTYRSPNYGYTF,TGTGCCAGCAGCACCTACAGGTCTCCTAACTATGGCTACACCTTC,TRBJ1-2,NA,15,few,TRBV13
CASSLDPGRAFF,TGCGCCAGCAGCTTAGATCCCGGGAGGGCTTTCTTT,TRBJ1-1,NA,12,NA,TRBV4-1
CASSPTGGGLKQYF,TGTGCCAGCAGCCCAACGGGAGGGGGGTTGAAGCAGTATTTT,TRBJ2-3,TRBD2,14,NA,TRBV14
CASSFDRGPSRGYTF,TGTGCCAGCAGCTTTGACAGGGGCCCCTCTCGAGGCTACACCTTC,TRBJ1-2,TRBD1,15,NA,TRBV7-2
CASSERGEAFF,TGTGCCAGCAGTGAACGGGGTGAAGCTTTCTTT,TRBJ1-1,NA,11,NA,TRBV27